Listed below are T cell receptor beta chains from one sample, sequenced in a study of PD-1 blockade in mismatch repair-deficient tumors. This table comes from immunoSEQ multiplex PCR, and its TCRdb copy is limited to in-frame clones, with some not included. The table shows some 50,000 clones, with under 85% occurring only once. The sample consisted of PBMCs, taken before pembrolizumab treatment. Receptors were obtained from an adult with mismatch repair-deficient cancer. CDR3s include the opening cysteine and the closing phenylalanine or tryptophan. D genes are given only for firm matches. For some rows the clone size is stated as once, few or many, or as a class when expanded; others skip it.

size | D | J | V | CDR3 | DNA
NA | TRBD2 | TRBJ2-3 | TRBV10-3 | CAIRIAGVDTQYF | TGTGCCATCAGGATAGCGGGAGTGGATACGCAGTATTTT
NA | TRBD1 | TRBJ2-5 | TRBV4-3 | CASSAGQGAETQYF | TGCGCCAGCAGCGCGGGACAGGGTGCGGAGACCCAGTACTTC
NA | NA | TRBJ1-2 | TRBV15 | CATSRDRLNYGYTF | TGTGCCACCAGCAGAGACCGGCTTAACTATGGCTACACCTTC
NA | TRBD1 | TRBJ2-5 | TRBV14 | CASSQIRTGGKETQYF | TGTGCCAGCAGCCAGATCAGGACAGGGGGCAAAGAGACCCAGTACTTC
NA | NA | TRBJ1-1 | TRBV7-9 | CASSLVDRYTEAFF | TGTGCCAGCAGCTTAGTTGACAGGTACACTGAAGCTTTCTTT
NA | NA | TRBJ2-3 | TRBV5-6 | CASSLDLIGAGDTQYF | TGTGCCAGCAGCTTGGATCTCATCGGAGCAGGCGATACGCAGTATTTT
NA | NA | TRBJ1-4 | TRBV27 | CASSLNPATNEKLFF | TGTGCCAGCAGTTTAAATCCCGCGACTAATGAAAAACTGTTTTTT
NA | TRBD2 | TRBJ2-2 | TRBV6-1 | CASERERNTGELFF | TGTGCCAGCGAGCGGGAGAGGAACACCGGGGAGCTGTTTTTT
NA | TRBD1 | TRBJ2-4 | TRBV28 | CASSLRTGWAKNIQYF | TGTGCCAGCAGTCTGCGGACAGGGTGGGCCAAAAACATTCAGTACTTC
NA | NA | TRBJ1-2 | TRBV6-5 | CASRGRERSGYTF | TGTGCCTCTCGTGGTAGGGAACGGTCCGGCTACACCTTC
NA | NA | TRBJ2-7 | TRBV11-2 | CASSLRAYEQYF | TGTGCCAGCAGCTTAAGGGCCTACGAGCAGTACTTC
NA | TRBD1 | TRBJ1-4 | TRBV9 | CASSGRDRGLATNEKLFF | TGTGCCAGCAGCGGCCGGGACAGGGGGCTCGCAACTAATGAAAAACTGTTTTTT
NA | TRBD1 | TRBJ1-1 | TRBV6-5 | CASSRDRGNTEAFF | TGTGCCAGCAGCAGGGACAGGGGGAACACTGAAGCTTTCTTT
NA | TRBD1 | TRBJ2-5 | TRBV7-9 | CASGNRGETQYF | TGTGCCAGCGGTAACAGGGGAGAGACCCAGTACTTC
few | NA | TRBJ1-3 | TRBV7-2 | CASSQDEGGGNTIYF | TGTGCCAGCAGCCAAGATGAGGGGGGAGGAAACACCATATATTTT
NA | TRBD2 | TRBJ2-3 | TRBV12-5 | CASGLTPGLFTDTQYF | TGTGCTAGTGGTTTGACCCCGGGACTATTCACAGATACGCAGTATTTT
NA | NA | TRBJ1-1 | TRBV5-1 | CASSLEIAENTEAFF | TGCGCCAGCAGCTTGGAAATCGCAGAGAACACTGAAGCTTTCTTT